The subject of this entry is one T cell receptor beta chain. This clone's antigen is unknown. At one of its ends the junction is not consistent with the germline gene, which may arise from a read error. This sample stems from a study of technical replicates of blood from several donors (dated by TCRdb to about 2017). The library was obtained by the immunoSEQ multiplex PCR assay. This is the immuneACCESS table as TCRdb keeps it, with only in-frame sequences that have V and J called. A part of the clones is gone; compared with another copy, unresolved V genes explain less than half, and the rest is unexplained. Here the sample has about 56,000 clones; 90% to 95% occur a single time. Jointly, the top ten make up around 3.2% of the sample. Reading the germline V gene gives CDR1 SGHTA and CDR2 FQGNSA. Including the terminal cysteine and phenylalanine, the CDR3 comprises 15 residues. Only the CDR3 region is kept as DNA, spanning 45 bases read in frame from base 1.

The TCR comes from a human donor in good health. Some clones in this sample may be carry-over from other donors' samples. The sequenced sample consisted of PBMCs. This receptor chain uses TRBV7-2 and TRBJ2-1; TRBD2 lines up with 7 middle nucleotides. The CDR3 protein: CASSLAESSYNEQFF. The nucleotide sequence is TGTGCCAGCAGCCTAGCGGAGAGCTCCTACAATGAGCAGTTCTTC.